These T cell receptor beta chains were read from a single sample in a study of CD8 T cells in ankylosing spondylitis. TCRdb analysed the 5' RACE reads with MiXCR anew, one entry per CDR3 protein. The sample lists some 220,000 distinct CDR3 sequences; approximately 10% were seen once. Sequencing used blood, either unsorted or a sorted T cell fraction (not recorded which). The receptors come from a male donor with ankylosing spondylitis or in good health (not recorded which). Each CDR3 is given with its conserved first and last residue.

v_call: TRBV27; cdr3_length: 15; j_call: TRBJ1-2; cdr3_aa: CASSQRDRPSYGYTF
v_call: TRBV7-9; cdr3_length: 15; j_call: TRBJ2-7; cdr3_aa: CASSFSKLASYEQYF
v_call: TRBV10-1; cdr3_length: 16; j_call: TRBJ2-1; cdr3_aa: CASSESLAGVDNEQFF
v_call: TRBV20-1; cdr3_length: 15; j_call: TRBJ1-4; cdr3_aa: CSASPDRGGRVKLFF
v_call: TRBV27; cdr3_length: 15; j_call: TRBJ2-7; cdr3_aa: CASSLTGHLNYEQYF
v_call: TRBV30; cdr3_length: 13; j_call: TRBJ1-2; cdr3_aa: CAWSVKGQYGYTF
v_call: TRBV20-1; cdr3_length: 13; j_call: TRBJ1-6; cdr3_aa: CSARWLLTSPLHF
v_call: TRBV4-1; cdr3_length: 18; j_call: TRBJ2-5; cdr3_aa: CASSQGRNSGGFQETQYF
v_call: TRBV20-1; cdr3_length: 16; j_call: TRBJ2-7; cdr3_aa: CSARERTSGSKDEQYF
v_call: TRBV12-3/TRBV12-4; cdr3_length: 13; j_call: TRBJ1-4; cdr3_aa: CASRWEDHEKLFF
v_call: TRBV7-9; cdr3_length: 17; j_call: TRBJ1-2; cdr3_aa: CASSLVGTGPGGYGYTF
v_call: TRBV12-3/TRBV12-4; cdr3_length: 13; j_call: TRBJ2-5; cdr3_aa: CASSLGDRETQYF
v_call: TRBV7-2; cdr3_length: 14; j_call: TRBJ1-5; cdr3_aa: CASSLGQGPGPQHF
v_call: TRBV5-1; cdr3_length: 14; j_call: TRBJ2-7; cdr3_aa: CASSSVSQGRQQYF
v_call: TRBV5-1; cdr3_length: 14; j_call: TRBJ2-1; cdr3_aa: CASSEGTGQNEQFF
v_call: TRBV20-1; cdr3_length: 14; j_call: TRBJ1-1; cdr3_aa: CSAKRGQVNTEAFF
v_call: TRBV11-2; cdr3_length: 19; j_call: TRBJ2-3; cdr3_aa: CASSLIGPSRSRGTDTQYF
v_call: TRBV20-1; cdr3_length: 13; j_call: TRBJ2-3; cdr3_aa: CSARDRGPNTQYF
v_call: TRBV12-3/TRBV12-4; cdr3_length: 16; j_call: TRBJ1-5; cdr3_aa: CASSPSEGWGNQPQHF
v_call: TRBV5-1; cdr3_length: 14; j_call: TRBJ2-7; cdr3_aa: CASSMGQGGYEQYF
v_call: TRBV5-1; cdr3_length: 14; j_call: TRBJ1-2; cdr3_aa: CASSLEGNYYGYTF
v_call: TRBV20-1; cdr3_length: 17; j_call: TRBJ2-3; cdr3_aa: CSASARKLAGPTDTQYF
v_call: TRBV5-1; cdr3_length: 14; j_call: TRBJ2-7; cdr3_aa: CASSLGGPSGEQYF
v_call: TRBV5-1; cdr3_length: 13; j_call: TRBJ1-1; cdr3_aa: CASSFTVDTEAFF
v_call: TRBV7-2; cdr3_length: 14; j_call: TRBJ2-7; cdr3_aa: CASSLPGVSYEQYF
v_call: TRBV24-1; cdr3_length: 14; j_call: TRBJ2-3; cdr3_aa: CATSDSDGTDTQYF
v_call: TRBV5-1; cdr3_length: 16; j_call: TRBJ1-5; cdr3_aa: CASSLELGVRYQPQHF
v_call: TRBV4-1; cdr3_length: 18; j_call: TRBJ2-7; cdr3_aa: CASSHERGTGTGGYEQYF
v_call: TRBV7-9; cdr3_length: 12; j_call: TRBJ1-2; cdr3_aa: CASSPPVSGYTF
v_call: TRBV20-1; cdr3_length: 15; j_call: TRBJ1-6; cdr3_aa: CSASAGSSYNSPLHF
v_call: TRBV10-3; cdr3_length: 15; j_call: TRBJ1-5; cdr3_aa: CAISATSGFGQPQHF
v_call: TRBV7-2; cdr3_length: 14; j_call: TRBJ2-7; cdr3_aa: CASSLTGGVYEQYF
v_call: TRBV20-1; cdr3_length: 14; j_call: TRBJ1-2; cdr3_aa: CSASLQGGGSGYTF
v_call: TRBV9; cdr3_length: 19; j_call: TRBJ2-6; cdr3_aa: CASSVATGGPGSGANVLTF
v_call: TRBV4-1; cdr3_length: 16; j_call: TRBJ2-1; cdr3_aa: CASSQEGGTQTNEQFF
v_call: TRBV4-1; cdr3_length: 13; j_call: TRBJ2-2; cdr3_aa: CASGSGVTAELFF
v_call: TRBV7-2; cdr3_length: 14; j_call: TRBJ1-2; cdr3_aa: CASTPGTGGYGYTF
v_call: TRBV5-1; cdr3_length: 14; j_call: TRBJ1-2; cdr3_aa: CASAADRVSYGYTF
v_call: TRBV12-3/TRBV12-4; cdr3_length: 13; j_call: TRBJ2-7; cdr3_aa: CASSDMGSYEQYF
v_call: TRBV7-2; cdr3_length: 15; j_call: TRBJ2-7; cdr3_aa: CASSLGGASPYEQYF
v_call: TRBV7-6; cdr3_length: 20; j_call: TRBJ2-7; cdr3_aa: CASSFSENSPRTSGSYEQYF
v_call: TRBV21-1; cdr3_length: 16; j_call: TRBJ1-4; cdr3_aa: CASSKGTGPRDEKLFF
v_call: TRBV11-3; cdr3_length: 14; j_call: TRBJ2-3; cdr3_aa: CASNSGGSTDTQYF
v_call: TRBV20-1; cdr3_length: 13; j_call: TRBJ2-1; cdr3_aa: CSASSLGYNEQFF
v_call: TRBV12-3/TRBV12-4; cdr3_length: 14; j_call: TRBJ1-2; cdr3_aa: CASSLDTGIYGYTF
v_call: TRBV30; cdr3_length: 13; j_call: TRBJ2-2; cdr3_aa: CAWNPTGAGELFF